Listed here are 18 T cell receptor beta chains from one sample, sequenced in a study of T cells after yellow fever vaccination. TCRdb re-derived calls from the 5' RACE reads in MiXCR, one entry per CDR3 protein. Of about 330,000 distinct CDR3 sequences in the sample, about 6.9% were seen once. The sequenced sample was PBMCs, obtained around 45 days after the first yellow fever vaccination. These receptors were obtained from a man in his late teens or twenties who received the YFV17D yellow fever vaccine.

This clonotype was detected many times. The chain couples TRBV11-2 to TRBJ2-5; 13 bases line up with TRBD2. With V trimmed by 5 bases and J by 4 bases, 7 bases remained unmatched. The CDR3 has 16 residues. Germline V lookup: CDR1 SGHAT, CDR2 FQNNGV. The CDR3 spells CASSLGLAGPAETQYF. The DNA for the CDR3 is TGTGCCAGCAGCCTGGGACTAGCGGGACCAGCAGAGACCCAGTACTTC.

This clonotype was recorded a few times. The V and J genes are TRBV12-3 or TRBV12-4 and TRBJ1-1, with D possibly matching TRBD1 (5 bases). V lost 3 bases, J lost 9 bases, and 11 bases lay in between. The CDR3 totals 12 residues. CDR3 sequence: CASSFGDGQAFF. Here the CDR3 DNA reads TGTGCCAGCAGTTTCGGGGACGGTCAAGCTTTCTTT.

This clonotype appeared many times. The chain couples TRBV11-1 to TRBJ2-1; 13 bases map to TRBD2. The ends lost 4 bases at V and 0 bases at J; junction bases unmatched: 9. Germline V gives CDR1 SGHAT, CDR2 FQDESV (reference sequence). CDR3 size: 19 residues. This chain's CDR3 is CASSSRLAGGRSSYNEQFF. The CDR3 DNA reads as TGTGCCAGCAGCTCGCGACTAGCGGGGGGCCGTAGCTCCTACAATGAGCAGTTCTTC.

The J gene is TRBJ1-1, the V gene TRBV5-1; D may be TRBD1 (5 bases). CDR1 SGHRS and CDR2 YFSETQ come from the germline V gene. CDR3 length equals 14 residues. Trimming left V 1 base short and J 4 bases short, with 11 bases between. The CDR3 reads CASSLTGYGTEAFF. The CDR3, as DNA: TGCGCCAGCAGCTTGACAGGTTACGGCACTGAAGCTTTCTTT. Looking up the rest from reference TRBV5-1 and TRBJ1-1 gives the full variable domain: KAGVTQTPRYLIKTRGQQVTLSCSPISGHRSVSWYQQTPGQGLQFLFEYFSETQRNKGNFPGRFSGRQFSNSRSEMNVSTLELGDSALYLCASSLTGYGTEAFFGQGTRLTVV.

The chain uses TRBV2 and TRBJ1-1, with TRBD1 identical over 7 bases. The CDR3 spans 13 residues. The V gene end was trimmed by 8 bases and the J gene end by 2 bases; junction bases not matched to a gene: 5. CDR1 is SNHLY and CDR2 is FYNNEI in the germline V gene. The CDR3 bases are TGTGCCAGCTTCAGGGGGACCAACACTGAAGCTTTCTTT. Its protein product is CASFRGTNTEAFF.

The CDR3 loop reads CASSLRPLAGGPTGELFF. For the CDR3, the DNA is TGTGCCAGCAGCTTACGACCCCTAGCGGGGGGCCCCACCGGGGAGCTGTTTTTT. The chain joins TRBV11-2 to TRBJ2-2; the match to TRBD2 covers 11 bases. Germline loops: CDR1 SGHAT, CDR2 FQNNGV. This CDR3 has 18 amino acids. Trimming removed 2 bases from V and 4 bases from J; junction bases left unmatched: 9.

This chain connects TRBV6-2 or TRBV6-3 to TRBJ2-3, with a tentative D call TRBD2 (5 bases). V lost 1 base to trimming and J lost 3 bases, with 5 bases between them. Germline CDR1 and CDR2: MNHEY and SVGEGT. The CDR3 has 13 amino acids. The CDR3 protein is CASSYWETDTQYF. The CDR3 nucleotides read TGTGCCAGCAGTTACTGGGAGACAGATACGCAGTATTTT.

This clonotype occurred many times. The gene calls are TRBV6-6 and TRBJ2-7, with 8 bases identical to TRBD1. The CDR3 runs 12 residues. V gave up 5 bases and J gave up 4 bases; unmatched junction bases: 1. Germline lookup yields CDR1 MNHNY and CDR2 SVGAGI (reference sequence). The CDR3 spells CASSDRGYEQYV. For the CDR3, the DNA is TGTGCCAGCAGTGACAGGGGTTACGAGCAGTACGTC.

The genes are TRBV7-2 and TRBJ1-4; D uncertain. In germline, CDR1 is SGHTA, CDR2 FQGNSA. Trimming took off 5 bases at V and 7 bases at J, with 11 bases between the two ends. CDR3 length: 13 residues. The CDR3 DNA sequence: TGTGCCAGCAGCCGGGAGAGACGTGAAAAACTGTTTTTT. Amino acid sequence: CASSRERREKLFF. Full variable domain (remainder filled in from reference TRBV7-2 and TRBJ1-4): GAGVSQSPSNKVTEKGKDVELRCDPISGHTALYWYRQSLGQGLEFLIYFQGNSAPDKSGLPSDRFSAERTGGSVSTLTIQRTQQEDSAVYLCASSRERREKLFFGSGTQLSVL.

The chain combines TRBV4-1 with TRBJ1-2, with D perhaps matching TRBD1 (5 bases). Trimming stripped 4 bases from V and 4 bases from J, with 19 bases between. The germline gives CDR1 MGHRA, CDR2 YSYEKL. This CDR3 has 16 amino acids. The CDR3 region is CASSPGPAGSPYGYTF. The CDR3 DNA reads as TGCGCCAGCAGCCCCGGTCCCGCAGGGTCCCCCTATGGCTACACCTTC.

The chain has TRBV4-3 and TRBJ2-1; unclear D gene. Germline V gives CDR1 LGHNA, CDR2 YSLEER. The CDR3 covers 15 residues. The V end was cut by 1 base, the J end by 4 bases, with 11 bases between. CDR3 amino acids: CASSQGDLGYNEQFF. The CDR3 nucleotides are TGCGCCAGCAGCCAAGGGGATCTGGGGTACAATGAGCAGTTCTTC.

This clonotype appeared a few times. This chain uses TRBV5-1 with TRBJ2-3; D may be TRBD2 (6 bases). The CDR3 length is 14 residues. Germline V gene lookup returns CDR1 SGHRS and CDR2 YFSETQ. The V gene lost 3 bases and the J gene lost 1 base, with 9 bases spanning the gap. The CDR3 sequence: CASSWASGTDTQYF. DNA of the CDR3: TGCGCCAGCAGCTGGGCTAGCGGCACAGATACGCAGTATTTT.

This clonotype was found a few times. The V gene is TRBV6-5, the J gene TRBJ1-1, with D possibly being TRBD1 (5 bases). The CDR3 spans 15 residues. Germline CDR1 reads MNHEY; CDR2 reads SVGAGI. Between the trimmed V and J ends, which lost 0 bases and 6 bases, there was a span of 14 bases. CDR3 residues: CASSYSWGSRPEAFF. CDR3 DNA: TGTGCCAGCAGTTACTCTTGGGGGTCTCGCCCTGAAGCTTTCTTT.

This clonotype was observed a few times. The CDR3, as DNA: TGTGCCAGCAGCCAGACCCCCGGGACAGGGGGCTCCAACTATGGCTACACCTTC. It encodes CASSQTPGTGGSNYGYTF. The chain couples TRBV4-2 to TRBJ1-2, with TRBD1 identical over 12 bases. Germline lookup yields CDR1 LGHNA and CDR2 YNFKEQ. The CDR3 covers 18 residues. After removal of 3 bases from V and 2 bases from J, the junction contained 10 bases not matched to a gene.

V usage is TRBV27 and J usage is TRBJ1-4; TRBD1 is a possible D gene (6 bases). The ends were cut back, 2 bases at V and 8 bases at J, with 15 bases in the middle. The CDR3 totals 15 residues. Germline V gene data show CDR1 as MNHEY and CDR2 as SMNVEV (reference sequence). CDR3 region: CASSLSPGVGEKLFF. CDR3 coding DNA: TGTGCCAGCAGTTTAAGCCCAGGGGTGGGCGAAAAACTGTTTTTT.

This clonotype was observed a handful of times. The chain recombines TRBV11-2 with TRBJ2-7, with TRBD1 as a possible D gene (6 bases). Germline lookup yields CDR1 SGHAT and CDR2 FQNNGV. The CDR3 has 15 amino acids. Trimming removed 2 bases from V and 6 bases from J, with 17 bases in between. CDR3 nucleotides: TGTGCCAGCAGCTTATGGACAGACCCTAGCCCCGAGCAGTACTTC. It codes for CASSLWTDPSPEQYF.

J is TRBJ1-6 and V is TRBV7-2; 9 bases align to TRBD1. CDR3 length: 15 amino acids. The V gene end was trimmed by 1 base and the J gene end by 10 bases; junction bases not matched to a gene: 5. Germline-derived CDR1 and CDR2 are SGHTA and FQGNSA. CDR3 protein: CASSLVQGAVSPLHF. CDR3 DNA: TGTGCCAGCAGCTTAGTACAGGGGGCTGTCTCACCCCTCCACTTT.

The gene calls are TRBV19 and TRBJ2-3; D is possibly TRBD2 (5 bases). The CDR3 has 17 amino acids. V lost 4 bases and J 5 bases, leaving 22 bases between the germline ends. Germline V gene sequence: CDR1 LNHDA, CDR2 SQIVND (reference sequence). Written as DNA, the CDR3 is TGTGCCAGTAGTAGAGGGCCCCGGGCCTTCGAGGGAGATACGCAGTATTTT. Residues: CASSRGPRAFEGDTQYF.